The clone carrying this T cell receptor beta chain was detected a few times. This entry is derived from a study of human T cells and chemical hapten exposure. Across the whole study: Patients additionally received therapeutic doses of diphenylcyclopropenone on the scalp once a week, and this continued throughout the roughly 26-week study.

TCRdb reanalysed the RACE reads using MiXCR and keeps one entry per CDR3 protein. The repertoire includes tens of thousands of distinct CDR3 sequences, over 9.5% of them detected once, and about 5% sits in the top ten. Described time point: pre-sensitization, week 0. Treatment in this sample: therapeutic diphenylcyclopropenone sensitization with weekly scalp DPC. Germline V CDR1 and CDR2: KGHSH, LQKENI. The ends lost 6 bases at V and 2 bases at J; junction bases unmatched: 6. The CDR3 totals 15 residues. The receptor's source is a woman in her fifties or sixties with alopecia areata. Some clones in this sample may be carry-over from other donors' samples. The chain combines TRBV18 with TRBJ2-1; TRBD2 agrees at 8 bases. The source was whole blood, collected in connection with sensitization to the hapten diphenylcyclopropenone (DPC). The CDR3 sequence is CASSFGGAAYNEQFF. The CDR3 DNA follows: TGTGCCAGCTCTTTCGGGGGGGCCGCCTACAATGAGCAGTTCTTC.